Listed below are T cell receptor beta chains from one sample, sequenced in a study of blood T cell repertoires in COVID-19. Repertoires were generated with immunoSEQ multiplex PCR, while TCRdb's copy carries only in-frame clones and drops some. This table holds about 250,000 clones, 82% found once. The source material was PBMCs or T cells enriched from blood (not recorded which). These receptors were collected from a man in his forties who had been exposed to COVID-19. Each CDR3 is given with its conserved first and last residue. The D gene is left open where the match is weak. Size values are once, few and many counts, or a class for expanded clones, and some rows have none.

DNA	CDR3	size	J	D	V
TGTGCCAGCAGCGCCTTGGCCGGGAGGGAAGAGACCCAGTACTTC	CASSALAGREETQYF	NA	TRBJ2-5	TRBD2	TRBV9
TGTGCCAGCAGTTTTGGGAGAGAAAAACTGTTTTTT	CASSFGREKLFF	NA	TRBJ1-4	NA	TRBV28
TGTGCCAGCTCACAGGGGGAAGGCTACACCTTC	CASSQGEGYTF	NA	TRBJ1-2	NA	TRBV18
TGTGCCAGCAGCTTAGCCAGGACAGGGTATGCTTTCTTT	CASSLARTGYAFF	once	TRBJ1-1	TRBD1	TRBV7-8
TGTGCCAGCAGCCCGCAGGGACAAGTGAACACTGAAGCTTTCTTT	CASSPQGQVNTEAFF	once	TRBJ1-1	NA	TRBV3-1/TRBV3-2
TGTGCCAGCAGCGTAGTGGGAGGGGATCAGTTCTTC	CASSVVGGDQFF	few	TRBJ2-1	TRBD2	TRBV9
TGCAGCGTTTGGGGCGCGAGTGAAGCTTTCTTT	CSVWGASEAFF	NA	TRBJ1-1	NA	TRBV29-1
TGTGCCAGCAGCTTGAAAGGGGGCGGAATGAGCGGGGAGCTGTTTTTT	CASSLKGGGMSGELFF	once	TRBJ2-2	TRBD1	TRBV5-4
TGTGCCAGCAGCTTAGTATTCAGGCTGGACAGAGGAAACGGCTACACCTTC	CASSLVFRLDRGNGYTF	NA	TRBJ1-2	NA	TRBV7-9
TGTGCCAGCAGTGAACAGGGGTACAATGAGCAGTTCTTC	CASSEQGYNEQFF	NA	TRBJ2-1	NA	TRBV2
TGTGCCAGCAGTTTGGAGGGACAGCCCCAGCATTTT	CASSLEGQPQHF	NA	TRBJ1-5	NA	TRBV12-3/TRBV12-4
TGCGCCAGCAGCTTGGAAGGGGTTCGGGAGACCCAGTACTTC	CASSLEGVRETQYF	NA	TRBJ2-5	NA	TRBV5-1
TGTGCTAGCAGCCAACGGGTAGGCGGGGGAATGTACCAAGAGACCCAGTACTTC	CASSQRVGGGMYQETQYF	NA	TRBJ2-5	TRBD2	TRBV7-7
TGTGCCAGCAGTTTGAAGAACGGGGGAACCTACGAGCAGTACTTC	CASSLKNGGTYEQYF	NA	TRBJ2-7	NA	TRBV27
TGTGCCAGCAGCCAAGAAAGCCGGGAGGTCGAGCAGTACTTC	CASSQESREVEQYF	NA	TRBJ2-7	TRBD2	TRBV3-1/TRBV3-2
TGTGCCACTTCGCTAGCGGGAGTCCTTGGGGCCAACGTCCTGACTTTC	CATSLAGVLGANVLTF	NA	TRBJ2-6	TRBD2	TRBV3-1/TRBV3-2
TGCAGTGCTAGTCCTAGGTCTGGGGCCAACGTCCTGACTTTC	CSASPRSGANVLTF	NA	TRBJ2-6	NA	TRBV20-1
TGCAGCGTTGAACGGACAGGGACAGATACGCAGTATTTT	CSVERTGTDTQYF	NA	TRBJ2-3	TRBD1	TRBV29-1
TGCGCCAGCAGTGACCCCACAGGGGGCTACGAGCAGTACTTC	CASSDPTGGYEQYF	NA	TRBJ2-7	TRBD1	TRBV10-1
TGTGCCAGCAGTTTATCTGCAGGGGTGGTCTACAATGAGCAGTTCTTC	CASSLSAGVVYNEQFF	NA	TRBJ2-1	NA	TRBV27
TGTGCCAGCAGCTTGTCGATGGGGCAGGGGACTGAAGCTTTCTTT	CASSLSMGQGTEAFF	few	TRBJ1-1	NA	TRBV7-2
TGTGCCAGCAGCGTGTCAGACTTCAATCAGCCCCAGCATTTT	CASSVSDFNQPQHF	NA	TRBJ1-5	NA	TRBV9
TGTGCCAGCAGTTTCCGGAGGCTAGCGGGACAGGCTTACACCTACGAGCAGTACTTC	CASSFRRLAGQAYTYEQYF	NA	TRBJ2-7	NA	TRBV27
TGCGCCAGCAGCTTGGACTCATTTAACTATGGCTACACCTTC	CASSLDSFNYGYTF	NA	TRBJ1-2	NA	TRBV5-1
TGTGCCACCAGTGGAGGCTGTCGAGAGCACCTAGCCAAAAACATTCAGTACTTC	CATSGGCREHLAKNIQYF	few	TRBJ2-4	NA	TRBV24-1
TGTGCCAGCAGCTTCTCAGGGCTAGCGACCTCCTACGAGCAGTACTTC	CASSFSGLATSYEQYF	NA	TRBJ2-7	NA	TRBV6-2/TRBV6-3
TGTGCCAGCATCCCGGACAGCTATGGCTACACCTTC	CASIPDSYGYTF	NA	TRBJ1-2	NA	TRBV2